The 17 T cell receptor beta chains listed next were all sequenced from one sample in a study of glioma-infiltrating T cells. Amplification of TCR alpha and beta CDR3 regions from RNA used iRepertoire nested multiplex PCR. TCRdb re-called the multiplex PCR reads through MiXCR, storing one row per CDR3 protein. The table lists approximately 93,000 distinct CDR3 sequences, approximately 39% of them singletons. Sequenced input: glioma tissue, nonneoplastic brain tissue, or PBMCs (not recorded which). These receptors were taken from a human donor with low-grade glioma or glioblastoma, undergoing nonglioma brain surgery, or in good health (not recorded which).

This sequence joins TRBV3-1 and TRBJ2-3, with D perhaps TRBD2 (6 bases). This CDR3 has 14 residues. CDR1 is LGHDT, CDR2 YNNKEL, per germline (reference sequence). V dropped 7 bases and J dropped 4 bases, with 15 bases sitting between them. The CDR3: CASTRGGNSDTQYF. The CDR3 DNA follows: TGTGCCAGCACGCGAGGAGGGAACTCAGATACGCAGTATTTT.

The rearrangement links TRBV27 to TRBJ2-3; D perhaps matches TRBD2 (6 bases). In germline, CDR1 is MNHEY, CDR2 SMNVEV (reference sequence). The CDR3 is 15 amino acids. The V end lost 5 bases, the J end lost 1 base, and 13 bases lay between the germline ends. The CDR3 reads CASSMTGTGTDTQYF. The CDR3 coding sequence is TGTGCCAGCAGTATGACCGGGACTGGCACAGATACGCAGTATTTT.

The rearrangement uses TRBV6-2 or TRBV6-3 and TRBJ2-1; 13 nucleotides line up with TRBD2. Germline V CDR1 and CDR2: MNHEY, SVGEGT. The V gene end was trimmed by 0 bases and the J gene end by 8 bases; junction bases not matched to a gene: 4. The CDR3 runs 16 residues. The CDR3 loop reads CASSYSTSGGIDEQFF. DNA for the CDR3: TGTGCCAGCAGTTACTCGACTAGCGGGGGGATAGATGAGCAGTTCTTC.

This clonotype was recorded many times. CDR3 sequence (DNA): TGTGCCAGCAGGTCGACAGGGGAGTACGAGCAGTACTTC. Its protein product is CASRSTGEYEQYF. V and J are TRBV11-2 and TRBJ2-7, with 8 nucleotides matching TRBD1. Germline V gene lookup returns CDR1 SGHAT and CDR2 FQNNGV. V was clipped by 6 bases and J by 4 bases; unmatched bases: 5. The CDR3 length is 13 residues. The full variable domain, in which reference TRBV11-2 and TRBJ2-7 provide the parts outside the CDR3, is EAGVAQSPRYKIIEKRQSVAFWCNPISGHATLYWYQQILGQGPKLLIQFQNNGVVDDSQLPKDRFSAERLKGVDSTLKIQPAKLEDSAVYLCASRSTGEYEQYFGPGTRLTVT.

The rearrangement joins TRBV19 to TRBJ1-1; D is possibly TRBD1 (5 bases). The V end lost 5 bases, the J end lost 0 bases, and 13 bases lay between the germline ends. CDR1 is LNHDA and CDR2 is SQIVND in the germline V gene (reference sequence). There are 15 residues in the CDR3. CDR3 nucleotides: TGTGCCAGTAGTGGGGACTCCGGGATGAACACTGAAGCTTTCTTT. Its translation: CASSGDSGMNTEAFF. The complete variable domain, with remaining parts taken from reference TRBV19 and TRBJ1-1, reads DGGITQSPKYLFRKEGQNVTLSCEQNLNHDAMYWYRQDPGQGLRLIYYSQIVNDFQKGDIAEGYSVSREKKESFPLTVTSAQKNPTAFYLCASSGDSGMNTEAFFGQGTRLTVV.

In the case of this clonotype: An end of the junction does not agree with germline; a read error may underlie this. The chain recombines TRBV19 with TRBJ2-7; TRBD2 matches 7 bases. The germline CDR1 and CDR2 sequences are LNHDA and SQIVND (reference sequence). This CDR3 has 14 amino acids. This CDR3 is CASSKEKRGYEQYF. As DNA, the CDR3 is TGTGCCAGCAGTAAGGAGAAGCGGGGCTACGAGCAGTACTTC.

As to this clonotype: This may arise from a read error, as a much more abundant clone is one base away. V gene TRBV29-1 combines with J gene TRBJ1-2; possibly TRBD1 for D (5 bases). CDR3 length: 11 residues. Germline assignment: CDR1 SQVTM and CDR2 ANQGSEA. CDR3 DNA sequence: TGCAGGGTCACATCGGGGCAGAACTTCCACTTC. This codes for CRVTSGQNFHF.

Notes on this clonotype: Possible read error: a much larger clone is one base away. The chain is built from TRBV19 and TRBJ2-2, with D possibly matching TRBD2 (6 bases). CDR1 is LNHDA, CDR2 SQIVND, per germline (reference sequence). The CDR3 loop spans 14 amino acids. CDR3 nucleotides: TGTGCCAGTGGTATAGCGGATAGGACCGGGGAGCTGTTTTTT. Its protein product is CASGIADRTGELFF.

This clonotype was observed many times. The rearrangement joins TRBV7-2 to TRBJ1-2; D is unclear. The ends were cut back, 0 bases at V and 4 bases at J, with 9 bases in the middle. Germline CDR1 reads SGHTA; CDR2 reads FQGNSA. CDR3 length: 14 amino acids. The CDR3: CASSLASSIYGYTF. The CDR3 nucleotides read TGTGCCAGCAGCTTAGCGAGCAGTATCTATGGCTACACCTTC.

In this sample, this clonotype turned up many times. This chain links TRBV14 with TRBJ2-7, with D hard to call. V was pared by 1 base and J by 5 bases, with 6 bases between. The CDR3 is 12 amino acids. Germline assignment: CDR1 SGHDN and CDR2 FVKESK. The CDR3 loop reads CASSQGYDEQYF. In DNA form, the CDR3 reads TGTGCCAGCAGCCAAGGCTACGACGAGCAGTACTTC. Full variable domain (missing parts from reference TRBV14 and TRBJ2-7): EAGVTQFPSHSVIEKGQTVTLRCDPISGHDNLYWYRRVMGKEIKFLLHFVKESKQDESGMPNNRFLAERTGGTYSTLKVQPAELEDSGVYFCASSQGYDEQYFGPGTRLTVT.

Details on this clonotype: The junction differs from germline at one of its ends, possibly a read error. J is TRBJ1-6 and V is TRBV20-1, with 7 nucleotides matching TRBD1. CDR3 length equals 11 residues. Germline V gene sequence: CDR1 DFQATT, CDR2 SNEGSKA (reference sequence). For the CDR3, the DNA is TGCAGTGCCAGAAAGACAGGGACAGTTGAATTT. It encodes CSARKTGTVEF.

About this clonotype: Because the CDR3 is missing its conserved closing phenylalanine or tryptophan, this is likely a read error. The chain is built from TRBV12-3 or TRBV12-4 and TRBJ2-1, with 13 nucleotides matching TRBD2. The V gene end was trimmed by 6 bases and the J gene end by 7 bases; junction bases not matched to a gene: 12. The CDR3 runs 17 residues. The CDR3 loop is CASSLTSGGLGGNEQFL. Here the CDR3 DNA reads TGTGCCAGCAGCCTGACTAGCGGGGGGCTAGGGGGGAATGAGCAGTTCCTC.

This clonotype was found many times. The CDR3 region has the DNA TGTGCCAGCAGCGAAGTACTAAAGACTCAGCAGTACTTC. It encodes CASSEVLKTQQYF. The chain combines TRBV7-8 with TRBJ2-7; no definite D call. Germline CDR1 is SGHVS and CDR2 is FQNEAQ. V was shortened by 5 bases and J by 8 bases, with 16 bases between the two germline ends. CDR3 length: 13 residues.

This clonotype was counted ten times or more. The rearrangement uses TRBV15 and TRBJ1-1; D might be TRBD1 (5 bases). The CDR3 is 15 residues long. Germline assignment: CDR1 LNHNV and CDR2 YYDKDF (reference sequence). V shed 0 bases and J shed 0 bases, with 8 bases lying between them. This CDR3 reads CATSRDLGVNTEAFF. The CDR3 region has the DNA TGTGCCACCAGCAGAGATCTGGGGGTGAACACTGAAGCTTTCTTT.

V usage is TRBV28 and J usage is TRBJ2-7; D gene ambiguous. V lost 6 bases, J lost 2 bases, and 14 bases lay in between. The CDR3 is 14 amino acids. In germline, CDR1 is MDHEN, CDR2 SYDVKM. CDR3 protein: CASSVSQSTYEQYF. Written as DNA, the CDR3 is TGTGCCAGCAGCGTCTCGCAGTCAACCTACGAGCAGTACTTC. Full variable domain (outside the CDR3, taken from reference TRBV28 and TRBJ2-7): DVKVTQSSRYLVKRTGEKVFLECVQDMDHENMFWYRQDPGLGLRLIYFSYDVKMKEKGDIPEGYSVSREKKERFSLILESASTNQTSMYLCASSVSQSTYEQYFGPGTRLTVT.

With regard to this clonotype: The germline gene is not matched at one end of the junction; a read error may be the cause. The chain joins TRBV27 to TRBJ2-3; D may be TRBD1 (5 bases). Looked up from germline, CDR1 is MNHEY and CDR2 is SMNVEV (reference sequence). This CDR3 spans 15 amino acids. The CDR3 sequence is CASTLSGQGADTQYF. For the CDR3, the DNA is TGTGCCAGCACCTTGTCGGGTCAGGGTGCAGATACACAGTATTTT.

In its sample, this clonotype was seen many times. The genes are TRBV18 and TRBJ1-4; TRBD1 matches at 7 bases. The CDR3 runs to 13 residues. CDR1 is KGHSH and CDR2 is LQKENI in the germline V gene. V was clipped by 5 bases and J by 8 bases; unmatched bases: 5. CDR3 sequence reads: CASSSTGNEKLFF. The DNA for the CDR3 is TGTGCCAGCTCATCGACAGGGAACGAAAAACTGTTTTTT. The complete variable domain, with remaining parts taken from reference TRBV18 and TRBJ1-4, reads NAGVMQNPRHLVRRRGQEARLRCSPMKGHSHVYWYRQLPEEGLKFMVYLQKENIIDESGMPKERFSAEFPKEGPSILRIQQVVRGDSAAYFCASSSTGNEKLFFGSGTQLSVL.